This T cell receptor (beta chain) was sequenced in a study of shared clonotypes between healthy human individuals. In the study overall: Three plates were used per donor for CD4 naive, three for CD4 memory, two for CD8 naive and one for CD8 memory.

Germline CDR1 is SGHNT and CDR2 is YENEEA. The CDR3 extends over 17 amino acids. V lost 1 base and J lost 6; bases outside the gene matches: 9. Only in-frame clones appear in the TCRdb table, and some are missing; sequencing was by immunoSEQ multiplex PCR. Counted here are hundreds of thousands of clones, 73% occurring once; the ten biggest clones make up 1.5% to 2%. Sequencing was done on a sample of memory CD4+ T cells sorted from blood. The subset: CD45RA-negative fraction. This chain joins TRBV11-3 and TRBJ2-3; 11 positions agree with TRBD2. The sequence came from a young woman in good health. CDR3 protein: CASSLGATSGSIDTQYF. The CDR3, as DNA: TGTGCCAGCAGCTTAGGGGCTACTAGCGGGAGTATCGATACGCAGTATTTT.